Listed here are 14 T cell receptor beta chains from one sample, sequenced in a study of blood T cell repertoires in COVID-19. TCRdb's copy holds only in-frame clones and misses some; the assay was immunoSEQ multiplex PCR. The sample carries 200,000 to 250,000 clones, approximately 86% recorded once. The sample taken for sequencing was PBMCs or T cells enriched from blood (not recorded which). The receptors originated from a woman aged 40 to 50 with acute COVID-19.

This clone appeared a single time. The CDR3 nucleotides read TGTGCCAGCAGCTCCCAGGAGGGCGGGGAGCTGTTTTTT. This translates into CASSSQEGGELFF. The chain has TRBV7-6 and TRBJ2-2; possible D gene TRBD2, 6 bases. V lost 4 bases and J 7 bases, leaving 10 bases between the germline ends. The germline gives CDR1 SGHVS, CDR2 FNYEAQ. This CDR3 has 13 residues.

This clone was found a few times. This chain links TRBV24-1 with TRBJ1-5; 7 positions match TRBD1. Germline CDR1 KGHDR, CDR2 SFDVKD. The CDR3 has 14 residues. V dropped 6 bases and J dropped 2; count of bases not matched to a gene: 3. CDR3 DNA: TGTGCCACCAGTTCGGGACAGCGCAATCAGCCCCAGCATTTT. Translating gives CATSSGQRNQPQHF.

CDR3 nucleotides: TGTGCCAGCAGCCAAAGGGTCGGGATGTATGAGCAGTTCTTC. It specifies CASSQRVGMYEQFF. The chain recombines TRBV14 with TRBJ2-1; tentative D call: TRBD2 (5 bases). This CDR3 region has 14 residues. Germline V gene data show CDR1 as SGHDN and CDR2 as FVKESK. Trimming pared 2 bases from V and 8 bases from J, leaving 13 bases between.

The CDR3 nucleotides read TGTGCCAGCAGTTTTCTGCGGATTACTAACCACGAGCAGTACTTC. Translation: CASSFLRITNHEQYF. This sequence joins TRBV28 and TRBJ2-7; no firm D call. The CDR3 contains 15 residues. Germline V gene data show CDR1 as MDHEN and CDR2 as SYDVKM. Trimming shortened V by 3 bases and J by 5 bases, and 17 bases separated the two germline ends.

This clone has only a few counts. V is TRBV28 and J is TRBJ1-3; D gene ambiguous. In germline, CDR1 is MDHEN, CDR2 SYDVKM. The CDR3 is made up of 14 amino acids. With 3 bases removed from V and 4 bases from J, the gap between germline ends came to 10 bases. CDR3 nucleotide sequence: TGTGCCAGCAGTTTTGGAGCACACGGAAACACCATATATTTT. Its translation: CASSFGAHGNTIYF.

The chain employs TRBV4-1 and TRBJ1-5; 9 bases agree with TRBD1. Germline loops: CDR1 MGHRA, CDR2 YSYEKL. J was trimmed by 5 bases and V by 1 base; bases with no gene match: 3. The CDR3 is made up of 15 amino acids. The CDR3 spells CASSQGDREHQPQHF. CDR3 in DNA: TGCGCCAGCAGCCAAGGGGACAGGGAGCATCAGCCCCAGCATTTT.

This chain joins TRBV7-2 and TRBJ2-4, with a tentative D call TRBD2 (7 bases). The CDR3 has 17 amino acids. With 4 bases removed from V and 1 base from J, the gap between germline ends came to 17 bases. Per the germline V gene, CDR1 is SGHTA and CDR2 is FQGNSA. Here the CDR3 DNA reads TGTGCCAGCAGCTCGGCGGAAGGGGGAGGGGCCAAAAACATTCAGTACTTC. Encoded protein: CASSSAEGGGAKNIQYF.

The rearrangement joins TRBV5-1 to TRBJ2-3, with TRBD1 as a possible D gene (6 bases). V was shortened by 5 bases and J by 4 bases, with 20 bases between the two germline ends. Germline V gene lookup returns CDR1 SGHRS and CDR2 YFSETQ. CDR3 length: 16 amino acids. CDR3 protein: CASRRTTGTGPDTQYF. CDR3 sequence (DNA): TGCGCCAGCAGAAGAACCACAGGGACGGGACCAGATACGCAGTATTTT.

The V and J genes are TRBV11-2 and TRBJ2-3; the match to TRBD2 covers 9 bases. The CDR3 has 17 residues. V dropped 0 bases and J dropped 5; count of bases not matched to a gene: 9. The germline CDR1 and CDR2 sequences are SGHAT and FQNNGV. The CDR3: CASSLETSGGGLDTQYF. The CDR3 nucleotides read TGTGCCAGCAGCTTAGAGACTAGCGGAGGGGGACTAGATACGCAGTATTTT.

The V and J genes are TRBV11-2 and TRBJ2-1; 9 positions agree with TRBD2. The CDR3 consists of 15 residues. Germline V gives CDR1 SGHAT, CDR2 FQNNGV. Trimming removed 1 base from V and 7 bases from J; junction bases left unmatched: 5. This CDR3 reads CASSLGGLARNEQFF. The CDR3, as DNA: TGTGCCAGCAGCTTAGGAGGACTAGCGAGAAATGAGCAGTTCTTC.

The chain recombines TRBV7-9 with TRBJ1-5, with D possibly being TRBD1 (6 bases). The V and J ends lost 1 base and 3 bases respectively, with 13 bases between them. Per the germline V gene, CDR1 is SEHNR and CDR2 is FQNEAQ (reference sequence). This CDR3 has 16 residues. In DNA form, the CDR3 reads TGTGCCAGCAGCTTAGGGTCGGGACACCTCAATCAGCCCCAGCATTTT. Translating gives CASSLGSGHLNQPQHF.

The chain has TRBV6-4 and TRBJ2-1, with TRBD1 matching 9 bases. The CDR3 spans 15 residues. Germline V CDR1 and CDR2: MRHNA, SNTAGT. With V trimmed by 0 bases and J by 4 bases, 1 base remained unmatched. The CDR3 nucleotides read TGTGCCAGCAGTGACTCCGGGACAGGGTACAATGAGCAGTTCTTC. Translating it yields CASSDSGTGYNEQFF.

For this clone: Other DNA variants within this sample encode the same CDR3. The chain combines TRBV5-1 with TRBJ2-7; D perhaps matches TRBD2 (5 bases). The CDR3 runs to 13 residues. V lost 1 base and J lost 1, with 6 bases in between. CDR1 and CDR2 (germline): SGHRS, YFSETQ. The DNA for the CDR3 is TGCGCCAGCAGCTTGACGGGGTCCTACGAGCAGTACTTC. It translates to CASSLTGSYEQYF.

As DNA, the CDR3 is TGTGCCAGCAGTCTGGACAGGGAAACAAATGGCTACACCTTC. This encodes CASSLDRETNGYTF. The J gene is TRBJ1-2, the V gene TRBV6-5, with 8 bases lining up with TRBD1. Trimming removed 5 bases from V and 6 bases from J; junction bases left unmatched: 8. The CDR3 is 14 residues long. Germline V gene data show CDR1 as MNHEY and CDR2 as SVGAGI.